This TCR beta chain was found in a study of blood T cell repertoires in COVID-19. Per the authors' pipeline: It was from reference gene primer amplification that nucleated cell counts were estimated. TCRdb keeps only in-frame clones here, not all; method: immunoSEQ multiplex PCR. V, J and clone size were drawn from that table, and D and trimming were deduced from the DNA. The data show just over 300,000 clones, 70% to 90% seen once. Ages ranged from about 18 to 89 years, with residence in 24 US areas. V lost 4 bases, J lost 5 bases, and 9 bases lay in between. CDR3 length: 13 amino acids. Germline values: CDR1 SQVTM, CDR2 ANQGSEA.

The specimen sequenced was PBMCs or T cells enriched from blood (not recorded which). This TCR was sampled from a man under 40 who had recovered from COVID-19. The chain is built from TRBV29-1 and TRBJ2-6, with a weak D call TRBD1 (6 bases). The CDR3 region is CSVGGPWANVLTF. The CDR3 DNA is TGCAGCGTTGGGGGGCCCTGGGCCAACGTCCTGACTTTC.